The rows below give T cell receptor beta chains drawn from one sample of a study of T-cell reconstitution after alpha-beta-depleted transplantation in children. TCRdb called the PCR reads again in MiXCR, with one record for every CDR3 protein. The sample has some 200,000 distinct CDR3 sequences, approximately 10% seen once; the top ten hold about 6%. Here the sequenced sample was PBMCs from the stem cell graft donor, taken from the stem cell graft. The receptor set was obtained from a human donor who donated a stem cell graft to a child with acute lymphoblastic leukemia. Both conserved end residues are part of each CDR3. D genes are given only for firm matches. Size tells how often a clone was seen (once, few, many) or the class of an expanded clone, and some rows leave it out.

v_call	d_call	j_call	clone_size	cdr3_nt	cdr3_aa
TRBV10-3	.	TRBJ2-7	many	TGTGCCATCAGTGACCCAACGCGGGGCTGGGAGCAGTACTTC	CAISDPTRGWEQYF
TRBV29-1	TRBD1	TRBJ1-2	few	TGCAGCGTTGAAATCTCGGGACAGTCTGGCTACACCTTC	CSVEISGQSGYTF
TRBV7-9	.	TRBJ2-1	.	TGTGCCAGCAGCTTAGAAGGGGATGTGAATGAGCAGTTCTTC	CASSLEGDVNEQFF
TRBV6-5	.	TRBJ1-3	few	TGTGCCAGCAGTTCGGTCCCGGGGGCTACTGGAAACACCATATATTTT	CASSSVPGATGNTIYF
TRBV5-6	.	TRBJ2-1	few	TGTGCCAGCAGCTTGTCCCCGGTTGAGCAGTTCTTC	CASSLSPVEQFF
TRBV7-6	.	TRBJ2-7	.	TGTGCCAGCAGCTTTCAGGACGCTTCAGTAAATCTAGGCGAGCAGTACTTC	CASSFQDASVNLGEQYF
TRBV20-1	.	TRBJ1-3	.	TGCAGTGCTAGGGCTTCTGGAAACACCATATATTTT	CSARASGNTIYF
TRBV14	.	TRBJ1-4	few	TGTGCCAGCAGCCCAGGAATGATAGGTGAAAAACTGTTTTTT	CASSPGMIGEKLFF
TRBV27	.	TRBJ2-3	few	TGTGCCACCGCTGGCACAGATACGCAGTATTTT	CATAGTDTQYF
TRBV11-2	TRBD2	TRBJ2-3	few	TGTGCCAGCAGCTTAGCTAGCGGGGGTCAGTATACGCAGTATTTT	CASSLASGGQYTQYF
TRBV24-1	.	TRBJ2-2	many	TGTGCCACCAGTGATTCACAGGGCCATCGTGGGGAGCTGTTTTTT	CATSDSQGHRGELFF
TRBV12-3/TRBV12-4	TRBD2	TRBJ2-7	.	TGTGCCAGCAGCCCAAGCGGGGGGAGTGGATACGAGCAGTACTTC	CASSPSGGSGYEQYF
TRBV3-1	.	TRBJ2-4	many	TGTGCCAGCAGCCTTTTGACAGGCGGCAAAAACATTCAGTACTTC	CASSLLTGGKNIQYF
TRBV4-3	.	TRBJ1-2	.	TGCGCCAGCAGCCAAGAGCCGGTGGAGGGACCTAACTATGGCTACACCTTC	CASSQEPVEGPNYGYTF
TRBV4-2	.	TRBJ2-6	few	TGTGCCAGCAGCCAAGATAGGTCCTCTGGGGCCAACGTCCTGACTTTC	CASSQDRSSGANVLTF
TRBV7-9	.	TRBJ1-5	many	TGTGCCAGCAGCCCATCTGGGGCGGGCAATCAGCCCCAGCATTTT	CASSPSGAGNQPQHF
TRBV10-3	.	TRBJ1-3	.	TGTGCCACTCAGACAAACACCATATATTTT	CATQTNTIYF
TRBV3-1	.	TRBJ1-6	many	TGTGCCAGCAGCCAGACCCCAGGGCCCCTCCACTTT	CASSQTPGPLHF
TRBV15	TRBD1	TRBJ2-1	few	TGTGCCACCAGACCCCGACAGGGCGCCTACAATGAGCAGTTCTTC	CATRPRQGAYNEQFF
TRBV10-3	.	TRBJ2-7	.	TGTGCCATCATTTTGGCAGGACATATCATCTCCTACGAGCAGTACTTC	CAIILAGHIISYEQYF
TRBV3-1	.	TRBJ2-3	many	TGTGCCAGCAGCCAAGATGTGAGGGGGTTCGCAGATACGCAGTATTTT	CASSQDVRGFADTQYF
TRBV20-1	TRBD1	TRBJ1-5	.	TGCAGTGCTAGTCCCCAGGGGGCGGGGGGCAATCAGCCCCAGCATTTT	CSASPQGAGGNQPQHF
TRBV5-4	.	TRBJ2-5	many	TGTGCCAGCAGCTCCGAACAAGAGACCCAGTACTTC	CASSSEQETQYF
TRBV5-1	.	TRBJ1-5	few	TGCGCCAGCAGCAAGGACGGCTTCGGCAATCAGCCCCAGCATTTT	CASSKDGFGNQPQHF
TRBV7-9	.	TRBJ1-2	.	TGTGCCAGCAGCTCCCAGGTGAGGAGCTATGGCTACACCTTC	CASSSQVRSYGYTF
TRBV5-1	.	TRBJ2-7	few	TGCGCCAGCAGCTTGGGTGGGACCGAGCAGTACTTC	CASSLGGTEQYF
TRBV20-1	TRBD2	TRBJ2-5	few	TGCAGTGCCCGGACTAGCGGGGTTGCAGAGACCCAGTACTTC	CSARTSGVAETQYF
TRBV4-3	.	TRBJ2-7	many	TGCGCCAGCAGCCAAGATAGGGCCAGGTCCTACGAGCAGTACTTC	CASSQDRARSYEQYF
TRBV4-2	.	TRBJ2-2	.	TGTGCCAGCAGCCAAGAAGTCAGGGGATTCAGTACCGGGGAGCTGTTTTTT	CASSQEVRGFSTGELFF
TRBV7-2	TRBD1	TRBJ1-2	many	TGTGCCAGCAGCGAGCCCGGGACAGGGCCCACAACTAACTATGGCTACACCTTC	CASSEPGTGPTTNYGYTF
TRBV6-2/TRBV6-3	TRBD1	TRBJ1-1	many	TGTGCCAGCAGTCCGACCGACAGGGTCAGCACTGAAGCTTTCTTT	CASSPTDRVSTEAFF
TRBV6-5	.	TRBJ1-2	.	TGTGCCAGCAGTTACTCGTCCGGACGCTATGGCTACACCTTC	CASSYSSGRYGYTF
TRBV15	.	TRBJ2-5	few	TGTGCCACCAGCCCTAGACAGATGCAAGAGACCCAGTACTTC	CATSPRQMQETQYF
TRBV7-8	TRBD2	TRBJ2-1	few	TGTGCCAGCAGCTTATTCAGCGGGGGGCCGTACAATGAGCAGTTCTTC	CASSLFSGGPYNEQFF
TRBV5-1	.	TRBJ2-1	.	TGCGCCAGCAGCTTCTCGAACCCCCATGAGCAGTTCTTC	CASSFSNPHEQFF
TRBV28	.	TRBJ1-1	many	TGTGCCGTGCAGAGGGGGACGGAAGCTTTCTTT	CAVQRGTEAFF
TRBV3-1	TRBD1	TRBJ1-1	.	TGTGCCAGCAGGCATTCAGGGGGCCACACTGAAGCTTTCTTT	CASRHSGGHTEAFF
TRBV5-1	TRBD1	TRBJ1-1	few	TGCGCCAGCAGCTTGGGGGACAGGGCTGCCCCTGAAGCTTTCTTT	CASSLGDRAAPEAFF
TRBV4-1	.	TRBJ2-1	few	TGCGCCAGCAGCCAAGGGTACGCCCGTGGCAGGGGCAATGAGCAGTTCTTC	CASSQGYARGRGNEQFF
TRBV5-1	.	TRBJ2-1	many	TGCGCCAGCAGCTTAACAGGAACCTCCTACAATGAGCAGTTCTTC	CASSLTGTSYNEQFF
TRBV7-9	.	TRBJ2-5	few	TGTGCCAGCAGCTTAGTGTCCCTCGAAGAGACCCAGTACTTC	CASSLVSLEETQYF
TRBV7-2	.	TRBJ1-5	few	TGTGCCAGCAGCTACGTGGGTAGTAGCAATCAGCCCCAGCATTTT	CASSYVGSSNQPQHF
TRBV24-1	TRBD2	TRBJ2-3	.	TGTGCCACCAGTTGGCGGGGGGGCCGGACTGATACGCAGTATTTT	CATSWRGGRTDTQYF
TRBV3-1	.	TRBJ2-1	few	TGTGCCAGCAGCCCAAGTGTTGAGGGCTTGAATGAGCAGTTCTTC	CASSPSVEGLNEQFF
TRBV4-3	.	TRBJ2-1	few	TGCGCCAGCAGCCAAGCGAGTTTGGGGGGTGGCGAGCAGTTCTTC	CASSQASLGGGEQFF
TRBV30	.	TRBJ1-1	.	TGTGCCTGGAGTGTACGGTGGGGACTGACCACTGAAGCTTTCTTT	CAWSVRWGLTTEAFF
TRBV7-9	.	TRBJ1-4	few	TGTGCCAGCCGGGGGGGCGGGGGTGAAAAACTGTTTTTT	CASRGGGGEKLFF
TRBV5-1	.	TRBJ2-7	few	TGCGCCAGCAGGGCGGGCTACGAGCAGTACTTC	CASRAGYEQYF